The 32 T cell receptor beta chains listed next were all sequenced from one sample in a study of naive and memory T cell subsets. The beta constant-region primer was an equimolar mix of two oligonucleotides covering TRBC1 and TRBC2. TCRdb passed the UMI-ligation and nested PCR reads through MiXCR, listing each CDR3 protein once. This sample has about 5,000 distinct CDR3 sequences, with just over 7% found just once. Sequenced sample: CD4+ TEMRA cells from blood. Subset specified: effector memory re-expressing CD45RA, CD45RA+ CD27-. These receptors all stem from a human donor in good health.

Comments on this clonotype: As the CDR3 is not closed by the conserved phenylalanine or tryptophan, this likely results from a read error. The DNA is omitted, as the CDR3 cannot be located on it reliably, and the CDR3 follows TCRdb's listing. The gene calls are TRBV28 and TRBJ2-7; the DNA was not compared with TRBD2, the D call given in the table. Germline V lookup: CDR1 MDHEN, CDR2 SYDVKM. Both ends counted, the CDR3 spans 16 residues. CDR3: CASRLWGAGVSYEQEG.

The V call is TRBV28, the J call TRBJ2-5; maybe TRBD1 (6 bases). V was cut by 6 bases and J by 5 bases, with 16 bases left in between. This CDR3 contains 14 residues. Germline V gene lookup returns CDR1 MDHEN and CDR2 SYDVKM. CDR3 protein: CASSDEGVRETQYF. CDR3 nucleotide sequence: TGTGCCAGCAGCGACGAGGGGGTTCGCGAGACCCAGTACTTC. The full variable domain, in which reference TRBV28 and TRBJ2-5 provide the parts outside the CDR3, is DVKVTQSSRYLVKRTGEKVFLECVQDMDHENMFWYRQDPGLGLRLIYFSYDVKMKEKGDIPEGYSVSREKKERFSLILESASTNQTSMYLCASSDEGVRETQYFGPGTRLLVL.

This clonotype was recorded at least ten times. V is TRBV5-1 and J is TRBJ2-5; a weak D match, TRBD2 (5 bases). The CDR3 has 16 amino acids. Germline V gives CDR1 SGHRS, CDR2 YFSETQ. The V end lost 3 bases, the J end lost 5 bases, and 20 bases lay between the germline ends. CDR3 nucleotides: TGCGCCAGCAGCTCGGGCGTACAGAGCGGACGGGAGACCCAGTACTTC. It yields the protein CASSSGVQSGRETQYF.

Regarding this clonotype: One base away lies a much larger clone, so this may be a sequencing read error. The CDR3 nucleotides are TGTGCCAGCAGTGTGATGAATCGGGAGACCCAGTACTTC. It specifies CASSVMNRETQYF. This chain connects TRBV27 to TRBJ2-5; D gene ambiguous. Deletions cut 5 bases from V and 5 bases from J, with 12 bases between. The germline CDR1 and CDR2 sequences are MNHEY and SMNVEV (reference sequence). The CDR3 contains 13 residues.

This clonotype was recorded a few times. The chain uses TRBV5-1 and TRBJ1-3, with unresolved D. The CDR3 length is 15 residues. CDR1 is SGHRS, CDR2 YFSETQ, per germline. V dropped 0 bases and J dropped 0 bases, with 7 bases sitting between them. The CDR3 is CASSLDGISGNTIYF. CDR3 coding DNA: TGCGCCAGCAGCTTGGATGGGATCTCTGGAAACACCATATATTTT.

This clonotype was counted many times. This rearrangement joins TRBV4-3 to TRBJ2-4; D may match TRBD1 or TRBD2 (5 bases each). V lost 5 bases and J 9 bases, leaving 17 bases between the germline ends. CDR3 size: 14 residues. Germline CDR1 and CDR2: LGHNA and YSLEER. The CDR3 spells CASSAERGRSIQYF. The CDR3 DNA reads TGCGCCAGCAGCGCCGAGAGGGGCCGAAGCATTCAGTACTTC.

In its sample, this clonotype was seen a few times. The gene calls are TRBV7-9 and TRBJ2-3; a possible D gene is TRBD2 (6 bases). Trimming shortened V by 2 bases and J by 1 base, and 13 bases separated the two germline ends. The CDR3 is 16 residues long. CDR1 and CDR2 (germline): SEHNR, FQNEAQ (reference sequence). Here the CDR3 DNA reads TGTGCCAGCAGCTTACATCGAGGCGGGGGCACAGATACGCAGTATTTT. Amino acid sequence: CASSLHRGGGTDTQYF.

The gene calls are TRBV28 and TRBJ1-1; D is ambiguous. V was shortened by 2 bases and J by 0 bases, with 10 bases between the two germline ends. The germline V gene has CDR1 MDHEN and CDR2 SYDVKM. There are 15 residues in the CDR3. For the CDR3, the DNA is TGTGCCAGCAGTTTAGATATAGTGATGAACACTGAAGCTTTCTTT. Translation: CASSLDIVMNTEAFF.

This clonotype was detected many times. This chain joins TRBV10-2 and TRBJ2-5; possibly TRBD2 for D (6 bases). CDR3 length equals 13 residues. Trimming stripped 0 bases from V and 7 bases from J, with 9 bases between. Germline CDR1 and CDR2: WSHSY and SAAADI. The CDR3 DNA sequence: TGCGCCAGCAGTGAGTCGATGGGGGGGACCCAGTACTTC. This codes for CASSESMGGTQYF.

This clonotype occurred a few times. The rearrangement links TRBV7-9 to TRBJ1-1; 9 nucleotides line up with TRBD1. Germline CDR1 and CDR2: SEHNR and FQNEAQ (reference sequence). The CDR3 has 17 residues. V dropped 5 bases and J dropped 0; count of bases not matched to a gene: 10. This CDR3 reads CASSTHRGPPMNTEAFF. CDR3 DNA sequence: TGTGCCAGCAGCACACACAGGGGGCCGCCTATGAACACTGAAGCTTTCTTT.

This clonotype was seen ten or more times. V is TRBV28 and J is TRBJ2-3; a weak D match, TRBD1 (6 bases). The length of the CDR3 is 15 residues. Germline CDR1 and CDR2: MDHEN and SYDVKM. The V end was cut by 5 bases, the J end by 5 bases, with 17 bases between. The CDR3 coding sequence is TGTGCCAGCAGTCCCGGCCCCAGGGGTGTAGATACGCAGTATTTT. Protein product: CASSPGPRGVDTQYF.

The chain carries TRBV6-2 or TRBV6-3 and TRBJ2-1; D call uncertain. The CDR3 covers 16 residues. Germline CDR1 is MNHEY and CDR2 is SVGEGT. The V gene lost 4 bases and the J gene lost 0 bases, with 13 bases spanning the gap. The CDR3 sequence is CASSSAPSSSYNEQFF. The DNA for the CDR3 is TGTGCCAGCAGTTCAGCCCCCTCGAGCTCCTACAATGAGCAGTTCTTC.

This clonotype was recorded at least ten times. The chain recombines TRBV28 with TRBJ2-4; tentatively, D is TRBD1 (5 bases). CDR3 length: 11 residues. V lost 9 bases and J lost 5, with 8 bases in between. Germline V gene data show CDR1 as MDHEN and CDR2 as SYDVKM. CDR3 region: CASTQENIQYF. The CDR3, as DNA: TGTGCCAGTACACAGGAAAACATTCAGTACTTC.

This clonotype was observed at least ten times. CDR3 nucleotide sequence: TGTGCCAGCAGCTTGGAACACTTTGCCATGCCCAACTACAATGAGCAGTTCTTC. Its protein is CASSLEHFAMPNYNEQFF. V and J are TRBV5-4 and TRBJ2-1; D is undetermined. The CDR3 covers 18 residues. Germline lookup yields CDR1 SGHNT and CDR2 YYREEE (reference sequence). Trimming took 0 bases from V and 3 from J, leaving 19 bases between them.

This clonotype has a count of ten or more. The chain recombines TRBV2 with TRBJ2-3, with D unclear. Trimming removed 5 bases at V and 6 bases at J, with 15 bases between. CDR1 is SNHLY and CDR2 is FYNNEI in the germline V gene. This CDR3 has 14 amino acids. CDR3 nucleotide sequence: TGTGCCAGCAGTCACCTCGACTCGACGGATACGCAGTATTTT. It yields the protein CASSHLDSTDTQYF.

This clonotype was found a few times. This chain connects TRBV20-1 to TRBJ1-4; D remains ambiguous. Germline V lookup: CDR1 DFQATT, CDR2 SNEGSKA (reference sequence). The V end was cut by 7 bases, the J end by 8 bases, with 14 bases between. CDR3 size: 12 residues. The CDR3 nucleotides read TGCAGTGGGGTGCAGTTACGGGAAAAACTGTTTTTT. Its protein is CSGVQLREKLFF.

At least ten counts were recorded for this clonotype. CDR3 nucleotide sequence: TGTGCCAGCAGTCAAACTTGGGTGTCCGAGCAGTACTTC. Translated: CASSQTWVSEQYF. V is TRBV12-3 or TRBV12-4 and J is TRBJ2-7, with no clear D. Trimming took off 5 bases at V and 6 bases at J, with 14 bases between the two ends. The CDR3 contains 13 residues.

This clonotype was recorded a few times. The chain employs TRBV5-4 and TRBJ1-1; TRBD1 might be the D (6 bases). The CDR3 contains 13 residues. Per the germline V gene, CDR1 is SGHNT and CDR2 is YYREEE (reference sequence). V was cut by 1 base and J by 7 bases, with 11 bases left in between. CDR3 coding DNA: TGTGCCAGCAGCTTGACAGGGAGGGGTGAAGCTTTCTTT. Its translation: CASSLTGRGEAFF.

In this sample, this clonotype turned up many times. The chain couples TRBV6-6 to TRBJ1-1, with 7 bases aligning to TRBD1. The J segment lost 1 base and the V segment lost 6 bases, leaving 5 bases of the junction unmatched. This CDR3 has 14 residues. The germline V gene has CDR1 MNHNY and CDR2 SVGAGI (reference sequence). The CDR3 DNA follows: TGTGCCAGCAGCTTCCGGACAGGGAACACTGAAGCTTTCTTT. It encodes CASSFRTGNTEAFF.

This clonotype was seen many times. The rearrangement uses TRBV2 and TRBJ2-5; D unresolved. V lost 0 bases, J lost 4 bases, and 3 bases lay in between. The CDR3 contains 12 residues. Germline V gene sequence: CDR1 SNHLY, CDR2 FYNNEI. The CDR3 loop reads CASSEAPETQYF. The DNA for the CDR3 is TGTGCCAGCAGTGAAGCGCCAGAGACCCAGTACTTC.

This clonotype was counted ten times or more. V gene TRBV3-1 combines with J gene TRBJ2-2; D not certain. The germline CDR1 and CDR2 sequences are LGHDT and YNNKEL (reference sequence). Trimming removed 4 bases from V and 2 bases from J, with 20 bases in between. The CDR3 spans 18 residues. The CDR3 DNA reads TGTGCCAGCAGCCCCCGGATGGGGATCAACAATAACACCGGGGAGCTGTTTTTT. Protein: CASSPRMGINNNTGELFF.

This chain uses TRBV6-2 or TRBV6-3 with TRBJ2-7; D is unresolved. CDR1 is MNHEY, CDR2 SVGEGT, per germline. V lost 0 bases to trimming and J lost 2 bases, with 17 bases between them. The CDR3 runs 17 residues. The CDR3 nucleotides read TGTGCCAGCAGTTACTCGATTGGAAGTCAGTCTACCTACGAGCAGTACTTC. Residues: CASSYSIGSQSTYEQYF.

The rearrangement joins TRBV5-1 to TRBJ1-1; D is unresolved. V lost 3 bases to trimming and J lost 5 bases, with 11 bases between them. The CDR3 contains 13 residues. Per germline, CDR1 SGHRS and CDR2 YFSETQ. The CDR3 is CASSYGLGTEAFF. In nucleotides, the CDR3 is TGCGCCAGCAGCTATGGTCTGGGGACTGAAGCTTTCTTT.

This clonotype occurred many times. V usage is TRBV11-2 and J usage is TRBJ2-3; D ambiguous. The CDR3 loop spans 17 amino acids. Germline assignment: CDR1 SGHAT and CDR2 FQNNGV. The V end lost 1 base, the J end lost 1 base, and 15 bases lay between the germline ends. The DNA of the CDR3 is TGTGCCAGCAGCTTAGGGGCCCCCGGACCGGGCACAGATACGCAGTATTTT. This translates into CASSLGAPGPGTDTQYF.

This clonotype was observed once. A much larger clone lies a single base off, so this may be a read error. The CDR3 reads CACSLFRVEQFF. The CDR3 coding sequence is TGTGCCTGCAGTTTATTCAGGGTTGAGCAGTTCTTC. The gene calls are TRBV28 and TRBJ2-1; perhaps TRBD1 as D (5 bases). The CDR3 has 12 amino acids. Germline assignment: CDR1 MDHEN and CDR2 SYDVKM.

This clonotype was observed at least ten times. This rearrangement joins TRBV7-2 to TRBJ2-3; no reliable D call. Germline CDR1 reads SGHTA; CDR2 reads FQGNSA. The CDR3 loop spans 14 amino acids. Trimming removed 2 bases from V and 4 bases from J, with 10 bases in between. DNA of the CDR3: TGTGCCAGCAGCTTACATCCCAGGCCAGATACGCAGTATTTT. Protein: CASSLHPRPDTQYF.

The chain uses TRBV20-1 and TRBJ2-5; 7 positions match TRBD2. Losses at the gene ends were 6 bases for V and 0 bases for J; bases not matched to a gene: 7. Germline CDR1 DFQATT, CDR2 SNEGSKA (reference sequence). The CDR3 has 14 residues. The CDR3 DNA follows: TGCAGTGCCCGTCTAGCGGAGTACCAAGAGACCCAGTACTTC. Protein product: CSARLAEYQETQYF.

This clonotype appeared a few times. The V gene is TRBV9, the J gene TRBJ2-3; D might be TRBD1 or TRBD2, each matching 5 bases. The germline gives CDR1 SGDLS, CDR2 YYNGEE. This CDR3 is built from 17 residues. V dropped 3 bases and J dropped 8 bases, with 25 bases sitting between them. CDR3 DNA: TGTGCCAGCAGCGCCGGCCCCCGCACTAGGGGCCGTGGTACGCAGTATTTT. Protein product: CASSAGPRTRGRGTQYF.

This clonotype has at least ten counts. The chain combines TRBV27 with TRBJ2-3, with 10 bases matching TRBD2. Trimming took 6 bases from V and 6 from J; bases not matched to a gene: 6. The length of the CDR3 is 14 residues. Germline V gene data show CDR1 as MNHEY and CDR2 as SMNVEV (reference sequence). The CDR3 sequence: CASRGLAGADTQYF. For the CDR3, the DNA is TGTGCCAGCAGGGGCCTAGCGGGAGCCGATACGCAGTATTTT.

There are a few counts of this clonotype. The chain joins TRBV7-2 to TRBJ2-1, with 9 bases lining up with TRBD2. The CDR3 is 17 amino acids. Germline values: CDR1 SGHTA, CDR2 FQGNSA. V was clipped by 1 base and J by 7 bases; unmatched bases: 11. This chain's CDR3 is CASSLGRLAAEGNEQFF. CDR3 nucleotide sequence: TGTGCCAGCAGCTTAGGGCGACTAGCGGCCGAGGGGAATGAGCAGTTCTTC.

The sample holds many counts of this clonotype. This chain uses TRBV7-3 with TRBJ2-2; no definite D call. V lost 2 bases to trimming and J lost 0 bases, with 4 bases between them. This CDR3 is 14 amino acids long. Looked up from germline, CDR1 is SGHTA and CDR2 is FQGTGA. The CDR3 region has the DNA TGTGCCAGCAGCTTATCCTCGAACACCGGGGAGCTGTTTTTT. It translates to CASSLSSNTGELFF.

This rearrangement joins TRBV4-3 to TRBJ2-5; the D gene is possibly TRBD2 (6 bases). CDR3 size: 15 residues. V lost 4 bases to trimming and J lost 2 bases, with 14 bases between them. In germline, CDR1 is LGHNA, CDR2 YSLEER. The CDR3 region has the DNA TGCGCCAGCAGCCCCCAACTAGCACCACAAGAGACCCAGTACTTC. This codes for CASSPQLAPQETQYF.